This is a list of T cell receptor beta chains from one sample in a study of blood T cell repertoires in COVID-19. TCRdb's table, derived via immunoSEQ multiplex PCR, lists solely in-frame clones and lacks some. The data show around 140,000 clones, over 60% seen once. Sequencing was done on a sample of peripheral blood. Receptors were obtained from a woman in her seventies with acute or convalescent COVID-19. The CDR3 runs from the conserved cysteine through the conserved F or W. D genes are given only for firm matches. Clone size, where shown, is once, few, many, or a class for clones that have expanded.

D	V	size	J	CDR3	DNA
TRBD1	TRBV28	few	TRBJ1-5	CASSFAGGHHQPQHF	TGTGCCAGCAGTTTTGCAGGGGGACACCATCAGCCCCAGCATTTT
-	TRBV7-7	-	TRBJ2-7	CASSLHREDEQYF	TGTGCTAGCAGCTTACACAGGGAAGACGAGCAGTACTTC
TRBD1	TRBV28	-	TRBJ1-2	CASTPPGQGFGYTF	TGTGCCAGCACTCCTCCGGGACAGGGGTTTGGCTACACCTTC
TRBD2	TRBV6-2/TRBV6-3	once	TRBJ2-3	CASSYGKRGALGTDTQYF	TGTGCCAGCAGTTACGGGAAGCGGGGGGCCCTCGGCACAGATACGCAGTATTTT
-	TRBV4-1	-	TRBJ1-5	CASSQDRGGANQPQHF	TGCGCCAGCAGCCAAGATCGTGGTGGAGCGAATCAGCCCCAGCATTTT
TRBD1	TRBV28	-	TRBJ1-1	CASSNQGVGNTEAFF	TGTGCCAGCAGCAATCAGGGGGTAGGGAACACTGAAGCTTTCTTT
TRBD1	TRBV19	-	TRBJ1-2	CASRMDRVDGYTF	TGTGCCAGTAGAATGGACAGGGTTGATGGCTACACCTTC
TRBD2	TRBV5-4	once	TRBJ2-2	CASSVRLAGPLTGELFF	TGTGCCAGCAGCGTCCGACTAGCGGGGCCGCTAACCGGGGAGCTGTTTTTT
TRBD1	TRBV5-1	few	TRBJ1-3	CASSKQGVGSGNTIYF	TGCGCCAGCAGCAAACAGGGGGTTGGCTCTGGAAACACCATATATTTT
-	TRBV5-5	-	TRBJ2-7	CASSRDLRRINEQYF	TGTGCCAGCAGCCGGGACTTACGAAGAATCAACGAGCAGTACTTC
TRBD1	TRBV5-4	-	TRBJ2-2	CASSHWDRGRTGELFF	TGTGCCAGCAGCCATTGGGACAGGGGGCGGACCGGGGAGCTGTTTTTT
TRBD1	TRBV5-1	once	TRBJ1-2	CASSLADRALYGYTF	TGCGCCAGCAGCTTGGCCGACAGGGCGCTCTATGGCTACACCTTC
TRBD2	TRBV19	-	TRBJ2-5	CASQTSGPGETQYF	TGTGCCAGCCAAACTAGCGGCCCTGGGGAGACCCAGTACTTC
TRBD1	TRBV5-6	-	TRBJ1-1	CASSYRGTEAFF	TGTGCCAGCAGCTACAGGGGCACTGAAGCTTTCTTT
-	TRBV19	-	TRBJ1-5	CATDRDFSNQPQHF	TGTGCCACTGACCGGGACTTTAGCAATCAGCCCCAGCATTTT
TRBD2	TRBV5-5	-	TRBJ2-7	CASSTGTSGRDYEQYF	TGTGCCAGCAGTACCGGGACTAGCGGGAGGGACTACGAGCAGTACTTC
-	TRBV3-1/TRBV3-2	-	TRBJ2-5	CASSPTMRAGRETQYF	TGTGCCAGCAGCCCAACCATGAGGGCGGGAAGAGAGACCCAGTACTTC
-	TRBV12-5	-	TRBJ2-2	CASGQGTNTGELFF	TGTGCTAGTGGTCAGGGGACGAACACCGGGGAGCTGTTTTTT
-	TRBV4-1	-	TRBJ2-2	CASSQEGAGTANTGELFF	TGCGCCAGCAGCCAAGAGGGTGCCGGGACTGCGAACACCGGGGAGCTGTTTTTT
-	TRBV9	-	TRBJ2-4	CASSVAPSGAKNIQYF	TGTGCCAGCAGCGTAGCCCCCAGCGGAGCCAAAAACATTCAGTACTTC
-	TRBV24-1	-	TRBJ1-5	CATSDAGEGGYQPQHF	TGTGCCACCAGTGATGCTGGAGAAGGGGGATATCAGCCCCAGCATTTT
TRBD1	TRBV29-1	few	TRBJ2-3	CSVEEGAGTDRADTQYF	TGCAGCGTTGAAGAAGGGGCCGGGACAGATAGGGCAGATACGCAGTATTTT
-	TRBV5-4	once	TRBJ1-1	CASSSTGNTEAFF	TGTGCCAGCAGCTCGACAGGGAACACTGAAGCTTTCTTT
-	TRBV10-3	-	TRBJ2-7	CAISFPGAYEQYF	TGTGCCATCAGCTTCCCGGGGGCCTACGAGCAGTACTTC
TRBD1	TRBV10-3	-	TRBJ1-1	CAISGQGVNGGTEAFF	TGTGCCATCAGTGGGCAGGGGGTTAACGGTGGGACTGAAGCTTTCTTT
-	TRBV18	once	TRBJ1-1	CASSPNERTEAFF	TGTGCCAGCTCACCAAACGAGCGTACTGAAGCTTTCTTT
-	TRBV6-5	few	TRBJ2-5	CASSYSSTAQYF	TGTGCCAGCAGCTACAGTTCAACGGCCCAGTACTTC
-	TRBV9	-	TRBJ2-3	CASSVGQDTDTQYF	TGTGCCAGCAGCGTAGGACAGGACACAGATACGCAGTATTTT
TRBD1	TRBV7-9	-	TRBJ1-1	CASSGRDREGWNTEAFF	TGTGCCAGCAGTGGCCGGGACAGGGAGGGATGGAACACTGAAGCTTTCTTT
TRBD2	TRBV5-4	-	TRBJ2-1	CASSLGGTSIRHEQFF	TGTGCCAGCAGCCTAGGCGGGACTAGCATTAGGCATGAGCAGTTCTTC
TRBD2	TRBV6-5	-	TRBJ2-1	CASSSLLAGGHNEQFF	TGTGCCAGCAGTTCACTCCTAGCGGGGGGTCACAATGAGCAGTTCTTC
TRBD2	TRBV11-2	few	TRBJ2-1	CASSRLAGRYNEQFF	TGTGCCAGCAGCAGACTAGCGGGCAGGTACAATGAGCAGTTCTTC
TRBD1	TRBV19	-	TRBJ2-3	CASSRDRVTDTQYF	TGTGCCAGCTCCCGGGACAGGGTAACTGATACGCAGTATTTT
-	TRBV7-8	-	TRBJ2-5	CASSRGGSWETQYF	TGTGCCAGCAGCCGAGGCGGGTCCTGGGAGACCCAGTACTTC
TRBD1	TRBV2	-	TRBJ1-2	CASWTGDLSGYTF	TGTGCCAGCTGGACAGGGGATTTGAGTGGCTACACCTTC
TRBD2	TRBV11-1	-	TRBJ2-1	CASSRTSGTTYNEQFF	TGTGCCAGCAGCAGGACTAGCGGGACCACCTACAATGAGCAGTTCTTC
TRBD1	TRBV14	-	TRBJ2-1	CASSQRDRSAYNEQFF	TGTGCCAGCAGCCAAAGGGACAGGAGCGCTTACAATGAGCAGTTCTTC
TRBD1	TRBV28	few	TRBJ1-2	CASSLPGTGGLSGYTF	TGTGCCAGCAGTTTGCCCGGGACAGGGGGGTTGAGTGGCTACACCTTC
-	TRBV9	once	TRBJ1-5	CASSVDARSNQPQHF	TGTGCCAGCAGCGTAGACGCCAGATCAAATCAGCCCCAGCATTTT
-	TRBV5-1	few	TRBJ1-1	CASSLTVNTEAFF	TGCGCCAGCAGCCTCACAGTGAACACTGAAGCTTTCTTT
TRBD2	TRBV6-6	once	TRBJ2-2	CASLAGGNTGELFF	TGTGCCAGCTTAGCGGGAGGGAACACCGGGGAGCTGTTTTTT
-	TRBV7-2	-	TRBJ1-2	CASPRPGDHYGYTF	TGTGCCAGCCCGAGACCAGGGGATCACTATGGCTACACCTTC
TRBD2	TRBV5-1	-	TRBJ2-7	CASSLGLAGTYEQYF	TGCGCCAGCAGCCTCGGACTAGCGGGGACCTACGAGCAGTACTTC
-	TRBV9	-	TRBJ1-6	CASSLGQEYSPLHF	TGTGCCAGCAGCTTGGGGCAGGAATATTCACCCCTCCACTTT
-	TRBV29-1	-	TRBJ2-1	CSVSLNIEINEQFF	TGCAGCGTTTCATTGAATATCGAGATCAATGAGCAGTTCTTC
TRBD2	TRBV10-2	-	TRBJ2-5	CASSLRLAGWKETQYF	TGCGCCAGCAGCCTGAGACTAGCGGGATGGAAAGAGACCCAGTACTTC
TRBD1	TRBV5-8	-	TRBJ1-4	CASSSPRTGNEKLFF	TGTGCCAGCAGCTCCCCCCGGACAGGAAATGAAAAACTGTTTTTT
-	TRBV6-2/TRBV6-3	-	TRBJ1-2	CASSYSSGAGEDGYTF	TGTGCCAGCAGTTACTCGTCAGGGGCTGGAGAAGATGGCTACACCTTC
TRBD2	TRBV7-6	-	TRBJ2-1	CASSLGTSGKNEQFF	TGTGCCAGCAGTTTGGGGACTAGCGGGAAAAATGAGCAGTTCTTC
TRBD1	TRBV9	-	TRBJ2-3	CASSDLPTGDTDTQYF	TGTGCCAGCAGCGACCTACCCACAGGGGACACAGATACGCAGTATTTT
-	TRBV7-5	-	TRBJ1-2	CARSLKTGSYGYTF	TGTGCCAGAAGCTTAAAAACCGGGAGCTATGGCTACACCTTC
TRBD2	TRBV19	medium-sized	TRBJ2-7	CASSGGRASYEQYF	TGTGCCAGTAGCGGAGGGAGGGCATCCTACGAGCAGTACTTC
-	TRBV6-5	-	TRBJ1-4	CASSYSMRDSEKLFF	TGTGCCAGCAGTTACTCGATGAGGGATAGCGAAAAACTGTTTTTT
TRBD2	TRBV5-1	few	TRBJ2-7	CASSAGTSGTVSYEQYF	TGCGCCAGCAGCGCAGGGACTAGCGGGACGGTCTCCTACGAGCAGTACTTC
TRBD2	TRBV6-1	-	TRBJ2-1	CASSEVGGDEQFF	TGTGCCAGCAGTGAAGTTGGGGGGGATGAGCAGTTCTTC
-	TRBV11-2	-	TRBJ2-7	CASSWGTSYEQYF	TGTGCCAGCAGCTGGGGGACAAGCTACGAGCAGTACTTC
-	TRBV5-8	once	TRBJ1-5	CASSLGTSAQPQHF	TGTGCCAGCAGCTTGGGGACAAGTGCTCAGCCCCAGCATTTT
-	TRBV12-3/TRBV12-4	many	TRBJ1-5	CASSRGLDQPQHF	TGTGCCAGCAGTCGTGGGCTTGATCAGCCCCAGCATTTT
TRBD1	TRBV7-2	-	TRBJ1-2	CASSLGGTGVNYGYTF	TGTGCCAGCAGCTTAGGAGGGACAGGGGTGAACTATGGCTACACCTTC
-	TRBV19	-	TRBJ1-5	CASNTRGGVGNQPQHF	TGTGCCAGTAATACCAGGGGTGGTGTGGGCAATCAGCCCCAGCATTTT